The 29 T cell receptor beta chains listed next were all sequenced from one sample in a study of CD8+ T cells in alopecia areata. RNA extraction was followed by reverse transcription into cDNA, which acted as the sequencing template. The assay was immunoSEQ multiplex PCR, and TCRdb's table has in-frame clones only and misses some. The data hold roughly 120,000 clones, with under 40% observed a single time. The sample comprised CD4+ T cells sorted from blood. These receptors were taken from a human donor with alopecia areata.

Points on this clone: Other DNA sequences in the same sample also yield this CDR3. This chain connects TRBV29-1 to TRBJ1-5; possible D gene TRBD1, 6 bases. The V gene lost 6 bases and the J gene lost 4 bases, with 10 bases spanning the gap. Germline V CDR1 and CDR2: SQVTM, ANQGSEA. The CDR3 sequence is 12 residues long. The chain's CDR3 is CSVGQGNQPQHF. The CDR3 region has the DNA TGCAGCGTAGGTCAGGGGAATCAGCCCCAGCATTTT.

This clone has a handful of counts. The J gene is TRBJ2-3, the V gene TRBV25-1; 10 positions match TRBD2. The germline gives CDR1 MGHDK, CDR2 SYGVNS. V dropped 3 bases and J dropped 8; count of bases not matched to a gene: 11. The CDR3 spans 16 residues. The CDR3 is CASSDWPAGGLGTQYF. As DNA, the CDR3 is TGTGCCAGCAGTGATTGGCCAGCGGGAGGGCTAGGTACGCAGTATTTT.

The gene calls are TRBV29-1 and TRBJ1-1; a weak D match, TRBD1 (5 bases). Germline CDR1 reads SQVTM; CDR2 reads ANQGSEA. V dropped 1 base and J dropped 2 bases, with 14 bases sitting between them. The CDR3 length is 15 residues. The chain's CDR3 is CSVEVSRQRNTEAFF. CDR3 in DNA: TGCAGCGTTGAAGTGAGTAGACAGAGAAACACTGAAGCTTTCTTT.

V gene TRBV29-1 combines with J gene TRBJ1-4; unclear D gene. Trimming pared 3 bases from V and 4 bases from J, leaving 12 bases between. This CDR3 has 14 residues. From germline, CDR1 is SQVTM and CDR2 ANQGSEA. The CDR3 loop is CSVDEGLLNEKLFF. CDR3 nucleotide sequence: TGCAGCGTTGATGAAGGGTTGCTTAATGAAAAACTGTTTTTT.

V usage is TRBV29-1 and J usage is TRBJ2-3, with D perhaps matching TRBD1 (6 bases). Germline-derived CDR1 and CDR2 are SQVTM and ANQGSEA. V was pared by 7 bases and J by 14 bases, with 16 bases between. This CDR3 contains 10 residues. DNA of the CDR3: TGCAGCGCAGGGGACACCATCCCGTATTTT. This codes for CSAGDTIPYF.

The chain uses TRBV29-1 and TRBJ2-7; 12 bases align to TRBD1. The DNA end is more similar to TRBJ2-5, so the J call may be wrong. Germline assignment: CDR1 SQVTM and CDR2 ANQGSEA. The CDR3 is 14 residues long. In nucleotides, the CDR3 is TGCAGCGTGGAGGGACAGGGGGCACAAGAGACCCAGTACTTC. Translated, it gives CSVEGQGAQETQYF.

In this sample, this clone turned up a few times. The J gene is TRBJ1-3, the V gene TRBV29-1; perhaps TRBD1 as D (5 bases). The CDR3 totals 16 residues. The germline CDR1 and CDR2 sequences are SQVTM and ANQGSEA. V dropped 4 bases and J dropped 4 bases, with 20 bases sitting between them. This CDR3 is CSVVPIRDPGGNTIYF. CDR3 DNA: TGCAGCGTTGTACCCATCCGGGACCCTGGCGGAAACACCATATATTTT.

This clone has only a few counts. The chain uses TRBV18 and TRBJ2-5, with D perhaps matching TRBD2 (6 bases). Germline CDR1 reads KGHSH; CDR2 reads LQKENI. V gave up 6 bases and J gave up 0 bases, with 17 bases separating them. The CDR3 runs 16 residues. CDR3 DNA: TGTGCCAGCTCCCCCGGGGTAGCGGCGTACCAAGAGACCCAGTACTTC. This gives the protein CASSPGVAAYQETQYF. Looking up the rest from reference TRBV18 and TRBJ2-5 gives the full variable domain: NAGVMQNPRHLVRRRGQEARLRCSPMKGHSHVYWYRQLPEEGLKFMVYLQKENIIDESGMPKERFSAEFPKEGPSILRIQQVVRGDSAAYFCASSPGVAAYQETQYFGPGTRLLVL.

This chain joins TRBV30 and TRBJ2-5; no definite D call. The germline V gene has CDR1 GTSNPN and CDR2 SVGIG (reference sequence). The CDR3 sequence is 13 residues long. Between the trimmed V and J ends, which lost 4 bases and 1 base, there was a span of 10 bases. The chain's CDR3 is CAWNWQSQETQYF. CDR3 nucleotides: TGTGCCTGGAACTGGCAGAGCCAAGAGACCCAGTACTTC.

In this sample, this clone turned up a few times. The V gene is TRBV29-1, the J gene TRBJ2-5; tentative D call: TRBD1 (7 bases). The CDR3 totals 13 residues. Germline CDR1 reads SQVTM; CDR2 reads ANQGSEA. In DNA form, the CDR3 reads TGCAGTGGAGGGGGCACCTTTCAAGAGACCCAGTACTTC. The encoded protein is CSGGGTFQETQYF.

This chain links TRBV28 with TRBJ2-7, with D possibly matching TRBD1 (5 bases). Trimming took off 7 bases at V and 7 bases at J, with 14 bases between the two ends. From germline, CDR1 is MDHEN and CDR2 SYDVKM. The CDR3 runs to 12 residues. This CDR3 reads CASTSSGKEQYF. In nucleotides, the CDR3 is TGTGCCAGCACGAGTTCAGGGAAAGAGCAGTACTTC. Supplemented by reference TRBV28 and TRBJ2-7, the full variable domain reads DVKVTQSSRYLVKRTGEKVFLECVQDMDHENMFWYRQDPGLGLRLIYFSYDVKMKEKGDIPEGYSVSREKKERFSLILESASTNQTSMYLCASTSSGKEQYFGPGTRLTVT.

The V gene is TRBV6-5, the J gene TRBJ1-4; 9 bases line up with TRBD1. V shed 10 bases, J shed 3 bases, and the junction held 9 bases outside the gene matches. The CDR3 is made up of 15 amino acids. Germline values: CDR1 MNHEY, CDR2 SVGAGI. Here the CDR3 reads CATRTGDVANEKLFF. CDR3 nucleotide sequence: TGTGCCACTAGGACAGGGGACGTGGCTAATGAAAAACTGTTTTTT.

The V call is TRBV5-1, the J call TRBJ2-2; tentatively, D is TRBD1 (6 bases). This CDR3 spans 17 amino acids. V was pared by 2 bases and J by 4 bases, with 18 bases between. The germline V gene has CDR1 SGHRS and CDR2 YFSETQ. The CDR3 coding sequence is TGCGCCAGCAGCTTATCGGGGACACAATCGGGCACCGGGGAGCTGTTTTTT. Amino acid sequence: CASSLSGTQSGTGELFF.

V gene TRBV5-1 combines with J gene TRBJ2-5, with a tentative D call TRBD1 (5 bases). Trimming shortened V by 0 bases and J by 6 bases, and 12 bases separated the two germline ends. CDR1 SGHRS and CDR2 YFSETQ come from the germline V gene. The CDR3 has 14 residues. CDR3 loop: CASSLGQRPQTQYF. DNA for the CDR3: TGCGCCAGCAGCTTGGGACAGCGCCCCCAGACCCAGTACTTC.

There are a few counts of this clone. The chain uses TRBV15 and TRBJ1-4; no definite D call. With 3 bases removed from V and 2 bases from J, the gap between germline ends came to 19 bases. This CDR3 region has 18 residues. Germline lookup yields CDR1 LNHNV and CDR2 YYDKDF (reference sequence). The CDR3 sequence is CATSRTPSFGVTNEKLFF. The CDR3 region has the DNA TGTGCCACCAGCAGGACCCCCTCCTTCGGGGTCACTAATGAAAAACTGTTTTTT.

The table lists this clone with a few counts. The genes are TRBV7-6 and TRBJ1-1; tentatively, D is TRBD1 (5 bases). The CDR3 covers 14 residues. V was clipped by 4 bases and J by 0 bases, with 9 bases between them. Germline CDR1 and CDR2: SGHVS and FNYEAQ. CDR3 in DNA: TGTGCCAGCAGCTCACAGGACATGAACACTGAAGCTTTCTTT. It yields the protein CASSSQDMNTEAFF.

V usage is TRBV29-1 and J usage is TRBJ2-3, with a tentative D call TRBD2 (5 bases). V lost 7 bases and J lost 12, with 20 bases in between. The CDR3 extends over 12 amino acids. Germline-derived CDR1 and CDR2 are SQVTM and ANQGSEA. CDR3 loop: CSARTPPVSQYF. In DNA, the CDR3 is TGCAGCGCCCGGACTCCCCCCGTCTCCCAGTATTTT.

The chain has TRBV15 and TRBJ1-1; possibly TRBD1 for D (5 bases). V lost 1 base and J lost 3, with 15 bases in between. Germline CDR1 is LNHNV and CDR2 is YYDKDF (reference sequence). The CDR3 loop spans 16 amino acids. The CDR3 DNA reads as TGTGCCACCAGCAGAGCGAGGGGAATAGGGTACACTGAAGCTTTCTTT. It encodes CATSRARGIGYTEAFF.

This clone was recorded a few times. The sample has other DNA sequences that encode this CDR3 too. The CDR3 reads CASSLVSETQYF. DNA of the CDR3: TGTGCCAGCAGCTTAGTATCAGAGACCCAGTACTTC. The chain has TRBV7-9 and TRBJ2-5; no clear D gene. Per the germline V gene, CDR1 is SEHNR and CDR2 is FQNEAQ (reference sequence). The CDR3 extends over 12 amino acids. V lost 1 base and J 4 bases, leaving 4 bases between the germline ends. Drawing the rest from reference TRBV7-9 and TRBJ2-5, the complete variable domain is DTGVSQNPRHKITKRGQNVTFRCDPISEHNRLYWYRQTLGQGPEFLTYFQNEAQLEKSRLLSDRFSAERPKGSFSTLEIQRTEQGDSAMYLCASSLVSETQYFGPGTRLLVL.

CDR3 nucleotide sequence: TGTGCCTGGAGTCGACAGGGGATAGGCGAGCAGTACTTC. This codes for CAWSRQGIGEQYF. The chain employs TRBV30 and TRBJ2-7; TRBD1 agrees at 8 bases. Germline assignment: CDR1 GTSNPN and CDR2 SVGIG (reference sequence). The CDR3 is 13 residues long. Germline trimming cut 2 bases from V and 6 bases from J; bases unmatched to any gene: 6.

V usage is TRBV29-1 and J usage is TRBJ1-5; D is uncertain. The V end was cut by 2 bases, the J end by 6 bases, with 11 bases between. CDR1 and CDR2 (germline): SQVTM, ANQGSEA. CDR3 size: 13 residues. CDR3 DNA: TGCAGCGTTGAAATCGGGAGCGGTCAGCCCCAGCATTTT. Protein product: CSVEIGSGQPQHF.

V and J are TRBV7-3 and TRBJ2-1, with 7 nucleotides matching TRBD2. Unmatched junction bases numbered 13, after V lost 1 base and J lost 7 bases. Germline CDR1 reads SGHTA; CDR2 reads FQGTGA. There are 17 residues in the CDR3. Here the CDR3 reads CASSLMVGGSSGNEQFF. The CDR3 coding sequence is TGTGCCAGCAGCTTAATGGTTGGCGGGAGTTCGGGGAATGAGCAGTTCTTC.

The V call is TRBV5-1, the J call TRBJ1-2, with 7 bases that match TRBD1. Germline-derived CDR1 and CDR2 are SGHRS and YFSETQ. The CDR3 has 13 amino acids. Trimming took 4 bases from V and 4 from J; bases not matched to a gene: 4. In DNA, the CDR3 is TGCGCCAGCAGCACCGGACAGGTCTATGGCTACACCTTC. It is translated as CASSTGQVYGYTF.

This clone appeared a few times. The gene calls are TRBV7-2 and TRBJ1-5; weak D call: TRBD1 (5 bases). CDR1 and CDR2 (germline): SGHTA, FQGNSA. Trimming shortened V by 2 bases and J by 1 base, and 9 bases separated the two germline ends. The CDR3 runs to 15 residues. The CDR3 DNA sequence: TGTGCCAGCAGCTTAAATCGGGGGAGCAATCAGCCCCAGCATTTT. It specifies CASSLNRGSNQPQHF.

This clone appeared a few times. In DNA form, the CDR3 reads TGTGCCAGCAGTACTAGCGGGGGGGCAGATACGCAGTATTTT. This sequence encodes CASSTSGGADTQYF. This sequence joins TRBV2 and TRBJ2-3; TRBD2 agrees at 13 bases. With 5 bases clipped from V and 4 bases from J, the junction kept 0 bases outside the gene matches. From germline, CDR1 is SNHLY and CDR2 FYNNEI. CDR3 length: 14 residues.

The chain couples TRBV4-1 to TRBJ2-5; 8 positions agree with TRBD1. CDR1 and CDR2 from the germline V gene are MGHRA and YSYEKL. With V trimmed by 1 base and J by 5 bases, 6 bases remained unmatched. CDR3 length: 15 amino acids. The CDR3 DNA follows: TGCGCCAGCAGCCAAGTTGGCAGGGGGCGGGAGACCCAGTACTTC. It specifies CASSQVGRGRETQYF.

The chain recombines TRBV2 with TRBJ1-1; the D gene is possibly TRBD1 (6 bases). The CDR3 runs to 13 residues. Germline V gene data show CDR1 as SNHLY and CDR2 as FYNNEI. V shed 1 base and J shed 3 bases, with 6 bases lying between them. The CDR3 DNA reads as TGTGCCAGCAGTGAAGGGGGGCACACTGAAGCTTTCTTT. It specifies CASSEGGHTEAFF.

The chain links TRBV29-1 to TRBJ2-5; no firm D call. The germline V gene encodes CDR1 SQVTM and CDR2 ANQGSEA. The length of the CDR3 is 14 residues. Trimming took 5 bases from V and 4 from J, leaving 17 bases between them. CDR3 sequence reads: CSVLSLASSETQYF. CDR3 DNA sequence: TGCAGCGTTCTAAGCCTTGCTAGTTCAGAGACCCAGTACTTC.

In this sample, this clone turned up a few times. The chain uses TRBV5-1 and TRBJ2-7, with D unresolved. V shed 4 bases and J shed 3 bases, with 14 bases lying between them. Germline V gene sequence: CDR1 SGHRS, CDR2 YFSETQ. The CDR3 totals 14 residues. The CDR3 sequence: CASSHQAYDYEQYF. CDR3 DNA: TGCGCCAGCAGCCATCAGGCGTATGACTACGAGCAGTACTTC.